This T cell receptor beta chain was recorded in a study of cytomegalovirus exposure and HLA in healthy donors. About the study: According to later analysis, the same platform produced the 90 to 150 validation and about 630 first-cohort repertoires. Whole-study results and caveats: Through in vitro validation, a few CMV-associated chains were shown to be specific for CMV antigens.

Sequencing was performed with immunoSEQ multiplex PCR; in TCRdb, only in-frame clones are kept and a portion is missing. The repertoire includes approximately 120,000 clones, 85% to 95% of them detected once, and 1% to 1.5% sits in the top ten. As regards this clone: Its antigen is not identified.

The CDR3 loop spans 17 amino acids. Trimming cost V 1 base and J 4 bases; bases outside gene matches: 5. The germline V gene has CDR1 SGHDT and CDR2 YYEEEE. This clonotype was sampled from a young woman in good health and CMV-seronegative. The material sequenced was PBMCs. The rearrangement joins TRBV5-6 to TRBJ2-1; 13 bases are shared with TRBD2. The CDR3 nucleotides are TGTGCCAGCAGCTTGTTTCCGGGACTAGCGGGGTACAATGAGCAGTTCTTC. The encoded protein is CASSLFPGLAGYNEQFF.